This T cell receptor beta chain was documented in a study of beta chain features in type 1 diabetes. In the study overall: No patient-donor differences in age, gender, total cells or subset yield.

Each sorted fraction was over 95% pure. A note on this clone: Its cognate antigen is unknown.

Study results and limitations: Significant though moderate, a shortening of TCRB CDR3s appeared in all four CD4+ subsets of Type 1 diabetes patients. VDJ junctions in type 1 diabetes patients carried more deletions and fewer insertions.

The sequenced template was cDNA made from the entire isolated RNA. The data were produced by immunoSEQ multiplex PCR, yet TCRdb's version contains in-frame clones alone and is incomplete. The repertoire consists of hundreds of thousands of clones, with about 14% occurring once and the leading ten covering approximately 0.039%. CDR3 length: 15 amino acids. Unmatched junction bases numbered 4, after V lost 3 bases and J lost 2 bases. Germline values: CDR1 SEHNR, CDR2 FQNEAQ (reference sequence). The sample consisted of naive CD4+ T cells from blood. The V gene is TRBV7-9, the J gene TRBJ2-5, with 9 nucleotides matching TRBD2. The source of this sequence is a man younger than 35 with type 1 diabetes. DNA of the CDR3: TGTGCCAGCAGCTTCGTAGCGGGAGCTCAAGAGACCCAGTACTTC. This sequence encodes CASSFVAGAQETQYF.